This T cell receptor (beta chain) was documented in a study of vaccination effects on CD4 cells after COVID-19. The study's findings and limits: The study dataset contains few convalescent patients and includes no early post-infection timepoints. There was marked clonal contraction among infection- and vaccine-induced clones late after vaccination.

Ahead of sequencing, the ViraFEST assay grew antigen-specific CD4+ T cells using viral peptide pools. Isolating CD4+ T cells followed more than eight days of culture. No vaccinee had earlier SARS-CoV-2 infection, and nucleocapsid antibodies were negative. Concerning this clone: As yet, its antigen is unknown.

Generated by immunoSEQ multiplex PCR, the TCRdb table keeps only in-frame clones and is missing some. The sample includes tens of thousands of clones, 60% to 75% of them seen just once. CDR1 and CDR2 (germline): LGHDT, YNNKEL (reference sequence). V lost 1 base, J lost 0 bases, and 7 bases lay in between. This CDR3 spans 14 amino acids. The specimen comprised CD4+ T cells from PBMCs cultured with HCoV-OC43 spike peptides, sampled before COVID-19 vaccination. The subset: HCoV-OC43 spike overlapping peptide pool stimulation. The TCR originated in a human donor who received a COVID-19 vaccine. The V gene is TRBV3-1 (or the pseudogene TRBV3-2), the J gene TRBJ2-7; D is undetermined. The CDR3 is CASSQGTLSYEQYF. The CDR3 coding sequence is TGTGCCAGCAGCCAAGGGACCCTCTCCTACGAGCAGTACTTC.